Shown below are 7 T cell receptor beta chains from a single sample sequenced in a study of blood T cell repertoires in COVID-19. Sequencing used immunoSEQ multiplex PCR; TCRdb keeps in-frame clones, though not all of them. The table shows roughly 70,000 clones, with approximately 90% occurring only once. The sample consisted of peripheral blood. All receptors come from a human donor in a cohort sampled during active COVID-19.

This clone was seen a single time. The chain recombines TRBV5-1 with TRBJ2-5; the match to TRBD2 covers 9 bases. The V and J ends lost 4 bases and 5 bases, in that order; junction bases with no gene match: 6. This CDR3 has 14 amino acids. Germline V gives CDR1 SGHRS, CDR2 YFSETQ. The CDR3 bases are TGCGCCAGCAGCCTGATAGCGGGAGAGGAGACCCAGTACTTC. This codes for CASSLIAGEETQYF.

The chain is built from TRBV15 and TRBJ2-7; 8 bases fit TRBD2. With 2 bases clipped from V and 2 bases from J, the junction kept 8 bases outside the gene matches. This CDR3 is 16 amino acids long. Germline CDR1 and CDR2: LNHNV and YYDKDF (reference sequence). This CDR3 reads CATSRRTSGPTYEQYV. The CDR3 coding sequence is TGTGCCACCAGCAGACGAACTAGCGGCCCAACCTACGAGCAGTACGTC.

This sequence joins TRBV5-1 and TRBJ1-1, with D maybe TRBD1 (6 bases). The CDR3 is 14 residues long. Germline loops: CDR1 SGHRS, CDR2 YFSETQ. V was clipped by 5 bases and J by 1 base, with 12 bases between them. The CDR3, as DNA: TGCGCCAGCAGGACGGGACACTCGAACACTGAAGCTTTCTTT. Residues: CASRTGHSNTEAFF.

V and J are TRBV11-2 and TRBJ1-1; D is ambiguous. The CDR3 loop spans 12 amino acids. Germline V gene data show CDR1 as SGHAT and CDR2 as FQNNGV. V gave up 5 bases and J gave up 11 bases, with 15 bases separating them. The CDR3, as DNA: TGTGCCAGCAGCCCACCCTCTGGTGCGGCTTTCTTT. Translating it yields CASSPPSGAAFF.

The rearrangement links TRBV5-6 to TRBJ2-4, with D unclear. CDR1 and CDR2 (germline): SGHDT, YYEEEE. Trimming shortened V by 0 bases and J by 6 bases, and 7 bases separated the two germline ends. The CDR3 is 13 amino acids. CDR3 region: CASSLVGRNIQYF. CDR3 bases: TGTGCCAGCAGCTTGGTCGGTCGAAACATTCAGTACTTC. Together with reference TRBV5-6 and TRBJ2-4, the CDR3 gives the full variable domain: DAGVTQSPTHLIKTRGQQVTLRCSPKSGHDTVSWYQQALGQGPQFIFQYYEEEERQRGNFPDRFSGHQFPNYSSELNVNALLLGDSALYLCASSLVGRNIQYFGAGTRLSVL.

The rearrangement joins TRBV19 to TRBJ1-6; D may be TRBD1 (5 bases). V was shortened by 3 bases and J by 5 bases, with 17 bases between the two germline ends. The CDR3 consists of 17 residues. From germline, CDR1 is LNHDA and CDR2 SQIVND (reference sequence). As DNA, the CDR3 is TGTGCCAGTAGTATGGTGACAGCATCGGCCCATAATTCACCCCTCCACTTT. This codes for CASSMVTASAHNSPLHF.

This clone was seen only once. The chain uses TRBV5-1 and TRBJ1-2; 8 nucleotides line up with TRBD1. This CDR3 is 19 amino acids long. V was clipped by 1 base and J by 2 bases; unmatched bases: 16. Germline loops: CDR1 SGHRS, CDR2 YFSETQ. CDR3 sequence (DNA): TGCGCCAGCAGCTTGACCCCCGCGGGGGCAGGGGGCGCGAACTATGGCTACACCTTC. The encoded protein is CASSLTPAGAGGANYGYTF.